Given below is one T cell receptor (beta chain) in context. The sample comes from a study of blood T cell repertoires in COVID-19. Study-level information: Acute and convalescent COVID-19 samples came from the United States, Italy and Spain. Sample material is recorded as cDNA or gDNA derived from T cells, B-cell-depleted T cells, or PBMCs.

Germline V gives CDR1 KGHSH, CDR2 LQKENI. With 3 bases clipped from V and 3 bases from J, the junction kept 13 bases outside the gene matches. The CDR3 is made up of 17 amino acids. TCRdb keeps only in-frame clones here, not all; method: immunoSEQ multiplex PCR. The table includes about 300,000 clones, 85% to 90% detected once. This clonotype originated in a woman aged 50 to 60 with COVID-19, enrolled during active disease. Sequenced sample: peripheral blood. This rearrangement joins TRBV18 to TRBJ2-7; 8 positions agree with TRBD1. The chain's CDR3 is CASSPPFLTGGVYEQYF. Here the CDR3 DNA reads TGTGCCAGCTCACCTCCATTTTTAACAGGGGGTGTCTACGAGCAGTACTTC.